This T cell receptor beta chain was captured in a study of T cells in Graves' hyperthyroidism and ophthalmopathy. Study outcomes and limitations: Blood samples included most of the expanded thyroid clonotypes exceeding 0.001.

This clonotype was seen ten or more times. Its antigen is still unknown. RNA transcripts served as the template for amplifying TCR beta CDR3 regions. The HTBI primer set was used in a first-round RT-PCR of the TCR CDR3. MiXCR, applied by TCRdb to the multiplex PCR reads, yields one record per CDR3 protein. The sample holds about 500,000 distinct CDR3 sequences, 16% seen once. Trimming stripped 7 bases from V and 4 bases from J, with 13 bases between. The CDR3 is 13 residues long. Those patients with uncontrolled infection, other autoimmune disease, pregnancy or lactation were excluded. Every diagnosis used clinical symptoms, serum thyroxine and TRAb, thyroid ultrasound and orbital computed tomography.

Sequencing used blood. The chain joins TRBV12-3 or TRBV12-4 to TRBJ1-1; D not certain. The receptor was derived from a young woman with Graves' hyperthyroidism. CDR3 loop: CASTLYRVTEAFF. The CDR3 DNA reads as TGTGCCAGCACTCTATATAGAGTCACTGAAGCTTTCTTT.